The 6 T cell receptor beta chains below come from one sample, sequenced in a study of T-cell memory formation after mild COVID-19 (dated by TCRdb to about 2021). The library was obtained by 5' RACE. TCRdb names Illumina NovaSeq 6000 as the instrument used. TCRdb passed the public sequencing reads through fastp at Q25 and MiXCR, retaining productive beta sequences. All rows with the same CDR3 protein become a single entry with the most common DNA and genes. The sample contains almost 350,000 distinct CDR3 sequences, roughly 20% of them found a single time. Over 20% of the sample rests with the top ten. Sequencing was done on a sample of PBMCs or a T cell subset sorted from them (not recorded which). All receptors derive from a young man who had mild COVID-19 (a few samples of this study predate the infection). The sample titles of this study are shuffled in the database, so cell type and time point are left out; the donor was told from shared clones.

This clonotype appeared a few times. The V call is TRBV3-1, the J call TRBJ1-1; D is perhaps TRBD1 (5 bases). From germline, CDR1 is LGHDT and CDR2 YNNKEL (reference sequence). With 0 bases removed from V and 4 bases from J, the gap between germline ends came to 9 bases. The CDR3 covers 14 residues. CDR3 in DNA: TGTGCCAGCAGCCAAGAAAGGCAGGGCACTGAAGCTTTCTTT. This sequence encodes CASSQERQGTEAFF. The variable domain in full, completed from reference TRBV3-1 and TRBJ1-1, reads DTAVSQTPKYLVTQMGNDKSIKCEQNLGHDTMYWYKQDSKKFLKIMFSYNNKELIINETVPNRFSPKSPDKAHLNLHINSLELGDSAVYFCASSQERQGTEAFFGQGTRLTVV.

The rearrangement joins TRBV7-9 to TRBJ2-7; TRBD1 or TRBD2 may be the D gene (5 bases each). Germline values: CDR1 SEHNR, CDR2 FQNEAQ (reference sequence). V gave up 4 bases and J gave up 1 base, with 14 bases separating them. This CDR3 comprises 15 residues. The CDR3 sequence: CASSSPGPLSYEQYF. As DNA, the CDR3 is TGTGCCAGCAGCTCTCCGGGACCCCTTTCCTACGAGCAGTACTTC. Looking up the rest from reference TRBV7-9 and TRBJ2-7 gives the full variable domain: DTGVSQNPRHKITKRGQNVTFRCDPISEHNRLYWYRQTLGQGPEFLTYFQNEAQLEKSRLLSDRFSAERPKGSFSTLEIQRTEQGDSAMYLCASSSPGPLSYEQYFGPGTRLTVT.

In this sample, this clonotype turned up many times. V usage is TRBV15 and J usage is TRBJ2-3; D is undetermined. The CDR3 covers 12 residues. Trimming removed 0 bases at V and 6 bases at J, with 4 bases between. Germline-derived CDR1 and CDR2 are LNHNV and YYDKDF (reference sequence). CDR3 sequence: CATSREGDTQYF. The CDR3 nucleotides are TGTGCCACCAGCAGAGAGGGGGATACGCAGTATTTT. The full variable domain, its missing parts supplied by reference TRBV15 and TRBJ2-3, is DAMVIQNPRYQVTQFGKPVTLSCSQTLNHNVMYWYQQKSSQAPKLLFHYYDKDFNNEADTPDNFQSRRPNTSFCFLDIRSPGLGDTAMYLCATSREGDTQYFGPGTRLTVL.

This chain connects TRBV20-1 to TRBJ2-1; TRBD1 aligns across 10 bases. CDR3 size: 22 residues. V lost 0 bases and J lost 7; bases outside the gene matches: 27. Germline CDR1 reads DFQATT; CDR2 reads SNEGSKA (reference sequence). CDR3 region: CSARDLLRDRGLMRTDGNEQFF. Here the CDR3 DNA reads TGCAGTGCTAGAGATTTGCTCCGCGACAGGGGGCTGATGCGGACGGATGGGAATGAGCAGTTCTTC.

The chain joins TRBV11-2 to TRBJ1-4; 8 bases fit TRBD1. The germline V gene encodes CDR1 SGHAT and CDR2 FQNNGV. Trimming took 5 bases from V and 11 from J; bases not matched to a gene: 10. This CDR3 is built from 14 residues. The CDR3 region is CASSEQGASHKLFF. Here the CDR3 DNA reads TGTGCCAGCAGCGAGCAGGGGGCATCGCACAAACTGTTTTTT.

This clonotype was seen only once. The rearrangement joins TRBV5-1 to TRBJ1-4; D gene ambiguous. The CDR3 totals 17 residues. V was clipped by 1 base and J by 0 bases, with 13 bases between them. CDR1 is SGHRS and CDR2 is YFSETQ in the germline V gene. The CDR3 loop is CASSLYVGSSTNEKLFF. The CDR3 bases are TGCGCCAGCAGCTTGTACGTTGGCTCCTCAACTAATGAAAAACTGTTTTTT.